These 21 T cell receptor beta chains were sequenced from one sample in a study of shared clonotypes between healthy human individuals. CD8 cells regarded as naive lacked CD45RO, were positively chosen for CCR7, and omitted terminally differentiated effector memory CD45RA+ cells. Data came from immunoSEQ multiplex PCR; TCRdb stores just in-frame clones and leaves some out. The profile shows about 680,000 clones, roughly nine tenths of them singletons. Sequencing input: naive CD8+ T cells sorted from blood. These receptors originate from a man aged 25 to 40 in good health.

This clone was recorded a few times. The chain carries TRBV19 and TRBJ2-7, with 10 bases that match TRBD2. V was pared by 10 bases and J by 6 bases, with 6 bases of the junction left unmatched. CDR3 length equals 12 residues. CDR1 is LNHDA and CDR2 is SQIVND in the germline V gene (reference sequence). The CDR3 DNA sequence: TGTGCCACCCAGCGGGAGGGGGGCGAGCAGTACTTC. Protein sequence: CATQREGGEQYF.

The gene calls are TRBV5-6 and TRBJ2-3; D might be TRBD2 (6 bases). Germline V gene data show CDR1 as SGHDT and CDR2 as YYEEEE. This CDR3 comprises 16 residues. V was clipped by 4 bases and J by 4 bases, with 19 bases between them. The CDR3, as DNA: TGTGCCAGCAGCCTTAGACTAGTCCCAACCTCAGATACGCAGTATTTT. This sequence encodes CASSLRLVPTSDTQYF.

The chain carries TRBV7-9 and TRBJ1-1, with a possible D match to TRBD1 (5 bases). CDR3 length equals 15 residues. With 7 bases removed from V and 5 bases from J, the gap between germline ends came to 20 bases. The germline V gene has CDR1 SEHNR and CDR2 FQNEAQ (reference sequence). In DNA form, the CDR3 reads TGTGCCAGCACCGCAACCGGGGACTCAAGGACTGAAGCTTTCTTT. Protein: CASTATGDSRTEAFF.

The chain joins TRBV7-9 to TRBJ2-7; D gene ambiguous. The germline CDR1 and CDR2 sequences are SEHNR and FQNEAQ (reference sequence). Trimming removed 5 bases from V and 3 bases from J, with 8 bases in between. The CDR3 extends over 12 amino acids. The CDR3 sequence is CASSAVLYEQYF. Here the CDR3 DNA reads TGTGCCAGCAGCGCAGTACTCTACGAGCAGTACTTC.

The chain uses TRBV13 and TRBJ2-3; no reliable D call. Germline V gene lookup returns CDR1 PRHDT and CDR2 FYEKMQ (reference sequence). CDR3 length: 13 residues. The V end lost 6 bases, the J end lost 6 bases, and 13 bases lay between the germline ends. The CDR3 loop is CASSPALQDTQYF. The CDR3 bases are TGTGCCAGCAGTCCGGCCCTGCAGGATACGCAGTATTTT.

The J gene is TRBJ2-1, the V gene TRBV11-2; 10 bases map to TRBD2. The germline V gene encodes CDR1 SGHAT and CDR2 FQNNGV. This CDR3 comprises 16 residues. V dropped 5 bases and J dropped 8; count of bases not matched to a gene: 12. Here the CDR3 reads CASSPALAGVPHEQFF. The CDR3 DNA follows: TGTGCCAGCAGCCCCGCTCTAGCGGGAGTCCCTCATGAGCAGTTCTTC.

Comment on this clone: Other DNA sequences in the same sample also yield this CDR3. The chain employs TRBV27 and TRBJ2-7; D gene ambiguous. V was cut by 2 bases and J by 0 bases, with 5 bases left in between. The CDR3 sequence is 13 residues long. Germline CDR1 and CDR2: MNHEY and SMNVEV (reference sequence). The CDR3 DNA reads TGTGCCAGCAGTTTAGCCAGCTCCTACGAGCAGTACTTC. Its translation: CASSLASSYEQYF.

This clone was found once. The CDR3 sequence: CASSPRGGKAYNEQFF. Written as DNA, the CDR3 is TGTGCCAGCAGCCCCCGAGGGGGGAAAGCATACAATGAGCAGTTCTTC. This chain connects TRBV7-2 to TRBJ2-1; D tentatively reads TRBD1 or TRBD2 (6 bases each). The CDR3 loop spans 16 amino acids. The V gene lost 5 bases and the J gene lost 4 bases, with 18 bases spanning the gap. Germline loops: CDR1 SGHTA, CDR2 FQGNSA.

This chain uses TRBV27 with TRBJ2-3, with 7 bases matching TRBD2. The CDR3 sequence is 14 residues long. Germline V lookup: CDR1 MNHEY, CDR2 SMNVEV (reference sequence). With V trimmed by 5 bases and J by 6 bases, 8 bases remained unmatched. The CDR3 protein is CASSGQGGLDTQYF. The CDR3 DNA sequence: TGTGCCAGCAGTGGCCAGGGAGGGTTGGATACGCAGTATTTT.

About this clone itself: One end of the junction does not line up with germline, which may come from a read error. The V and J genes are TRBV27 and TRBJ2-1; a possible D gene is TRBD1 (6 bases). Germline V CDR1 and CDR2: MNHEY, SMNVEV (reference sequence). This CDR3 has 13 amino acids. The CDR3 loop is CSSGVSSYNEQFF. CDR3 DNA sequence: TGCTCCTCAGGGGTCAGCTCCTACAATGAGCAGTTCTTC.

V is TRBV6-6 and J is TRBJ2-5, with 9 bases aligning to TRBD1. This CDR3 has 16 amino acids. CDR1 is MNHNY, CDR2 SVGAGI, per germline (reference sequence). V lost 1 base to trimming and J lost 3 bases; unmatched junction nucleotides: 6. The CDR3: CASSYWDRDPEETQYF. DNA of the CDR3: TGTGCCAGCAGTTACTGGGACAGGGACCCCGAAGAGACCCAGTACTTC.

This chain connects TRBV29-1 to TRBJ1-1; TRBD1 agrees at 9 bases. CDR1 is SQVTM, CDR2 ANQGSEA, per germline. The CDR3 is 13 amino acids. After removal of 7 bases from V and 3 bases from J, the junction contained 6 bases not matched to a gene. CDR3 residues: CSADRGIDTEAFF. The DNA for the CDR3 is TGCAGCGCCGACAGGGGGATAGACACTGAAGCTTTCTTT.

CDR3 sequence reads: CASSLASSLYQETQYF. CDR3 DNA sequence: TGTGCCAGCAGCTTAGCAAGCAGTTTGTACCAAGAGACCCAGTACTTC. J is TRBJ2-5 and V is TRBV7-9; D call uncertain. The V and J ends lost 0 bases and 0 bases respectively, with 11 bases between them. Germline assignment: CDR1 SEHNR and CDR2 FQNEAQ (reference sequence). There are 16 residues in the CDR3.

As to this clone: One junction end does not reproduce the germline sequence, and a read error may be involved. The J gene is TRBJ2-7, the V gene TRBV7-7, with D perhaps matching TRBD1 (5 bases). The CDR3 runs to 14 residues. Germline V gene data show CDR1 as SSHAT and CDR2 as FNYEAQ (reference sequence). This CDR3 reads CASSLSRRAHEQYF. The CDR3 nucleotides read TGTGCTAGCAGCCTTTCCCGCAGGGCCCACGAGCAGTACTTC.

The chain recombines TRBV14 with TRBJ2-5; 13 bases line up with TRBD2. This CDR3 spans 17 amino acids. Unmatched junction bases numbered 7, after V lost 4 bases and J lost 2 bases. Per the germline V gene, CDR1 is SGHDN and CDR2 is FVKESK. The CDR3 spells CASSPVGGLAGQETQYF. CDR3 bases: TGTGCCAGCAGCCCTGTGGGGGGACTAGCGGGACAAGAGACCCAGTACTTC.

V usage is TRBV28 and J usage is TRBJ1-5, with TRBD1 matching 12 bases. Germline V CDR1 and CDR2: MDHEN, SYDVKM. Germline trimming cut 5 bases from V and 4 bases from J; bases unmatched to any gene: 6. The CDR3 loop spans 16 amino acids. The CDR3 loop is CASSGDRGRGNQPQHF. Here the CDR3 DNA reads TGTGCCAGCAGTGGGGACAGGGGGCGCGGGAATCAGCCCCAGCATTTT. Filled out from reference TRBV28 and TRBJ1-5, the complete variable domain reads DVKVTQSSRYLVKRTGEKVFLECVQDMDHENMFWYRQDPGLGLRLIYFSYDVKMKEKGDIPEGYSVSREKKERFSLILESASTNQTSMYLCASSGDRGRGNQPQHFGDGTRLSIL.

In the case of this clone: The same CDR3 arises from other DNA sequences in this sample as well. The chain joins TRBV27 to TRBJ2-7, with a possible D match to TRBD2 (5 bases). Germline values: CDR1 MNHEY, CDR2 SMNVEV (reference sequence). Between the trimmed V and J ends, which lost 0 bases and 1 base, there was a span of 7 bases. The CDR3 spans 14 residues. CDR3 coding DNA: TGTGCCAGCAGTTTATCGCGGGTATCCTACGAGCAGTACTTC. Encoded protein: CASSLSRVSYEQYF.

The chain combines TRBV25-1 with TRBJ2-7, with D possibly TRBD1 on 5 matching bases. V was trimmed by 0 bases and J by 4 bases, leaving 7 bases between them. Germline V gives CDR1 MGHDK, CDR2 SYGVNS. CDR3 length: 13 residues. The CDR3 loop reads CASSEYSGYEQYF. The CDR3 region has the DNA TGTGCCAGCAGTGAATATTCAGGGTACGAGCAGTACTTC.

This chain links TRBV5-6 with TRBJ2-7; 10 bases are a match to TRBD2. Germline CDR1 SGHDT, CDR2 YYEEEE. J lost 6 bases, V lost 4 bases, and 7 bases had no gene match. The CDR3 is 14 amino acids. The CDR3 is CASSTSGMYSEQYF. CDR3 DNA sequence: TGTGCCAGCAGCACTAGCGGGATGTACTCCGAGCAGTACTTC.

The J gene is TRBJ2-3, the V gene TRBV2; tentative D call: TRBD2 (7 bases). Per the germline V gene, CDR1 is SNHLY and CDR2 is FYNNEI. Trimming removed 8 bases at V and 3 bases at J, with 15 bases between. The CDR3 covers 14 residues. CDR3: CASPGGRATDTQYF. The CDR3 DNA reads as TGTGCCAGCCCGGGGGGCAGGGCTACAGATACGCAGTATTTT.

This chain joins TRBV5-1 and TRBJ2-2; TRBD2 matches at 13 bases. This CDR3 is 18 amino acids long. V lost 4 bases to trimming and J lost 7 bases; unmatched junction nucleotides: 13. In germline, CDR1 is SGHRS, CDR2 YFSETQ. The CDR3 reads CASSPKLAGGPSGGELFF. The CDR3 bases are TGCGCCAGCAGCCCCAAACTAGCGGGAGGGCCTTCGGGCGGGGAGCTGTTTTTT.